The source of this T cell receptor beta chain is a study of CD8 T cells in ankylosing spondylitis. Study outcomes and limitations: Blood from ankylosing spondylitis patients appeared to carry a characteristic roughly eight-variant TCR beta motif. Disease-linked clones reportedly concentrated significantly in matched ankylosing spondylitis synovial fluid. Both synovial fluid and blood in reactive arthritis had previously been reported to carry some motif variants.

TCRdb independently ran MiXCR on the 5' RACE reads; one entry per CDR3 protein. The sample shows 25,000 to 35,000 distinct CDR3 sequences, roughly 33% of them seen only once. This clonotype turned up a few times. The antigen remains unidentified. CDR3 size: 16 residues. Per the germline V gene, CDR1 is KGHDR and CDR2 is SFDVKD. Trimming stripped 1 base from V and 5 bases from J, with 14 bases between. The rearrangement joins TRBV24-1 to TRBJ2-1; tentatively, D is TRBD1 (7 bases). The sample comprised synovial fluid, either unsorted or a sorted T cell fraction (not recorded which). The origin of this receptor is a male donor with ankylosing spondylitis. CDR3 sequence reads: CATSDFRRGRDNEQFF. CDR3 coding DNA: TGTGCCACCAGTGATTTCAGGAGGGGGCGAGACAATGAGCAGTTCTTC.